The T cell receptor (beta chain) under discussion was sequenced for a study of blood T cell repertoires in COVID-19. TCRdb's copy holds only in-frame clones and misses some; the assay was immunoSEQ multiplex PCR. Of about 120,000 clones listed, around 84% were seen once; the top ten hold 3.9%. The CDR3 is 14 residues long. V lost 5 bases, J lost 1 base, and 11 bases lay in between. CDR1 is SGHDN, CDR2 FVKESK, per germline. Across about two dozen US areas, participants ranged in age from 18 to 89 years. Self-reported history from a screening survey and questionnaire set each donor's cohort. Sequenced sample: PBMCs or T cells enriched from blood (not recorded which). The rearrangement joins TRBV14 to TRBJ1-1; no clear D. The sequence came from a woman aged 25 to 39 who had recovered from COVID-19. The chain's CDR3 is CASSTDRGNTEAFF. CDR3 DNA: TGTGCCAGCAGCACCGACCGGGGGAACACTGAAGCTTTCTTT.